This TCR beta chain was sequenced for a study of CD8 T cells in Susac syndrome. TEMRA cells were enriched by FACS, while CD8+ and CD4+ T cells were obtained through a negative isolation that was performed magnetically. General study findings and limits: A relatively small number of individuals underwent TCR sequencing and HLA analysis.

Looked up from germline, CDR1 is SNHLY and CDR2 is FYNNEI. The CDR3 loop spans 12 amino acids. V lost 8 bases to trimming and J lost 8 bases, with 15 bases between them. Random hexamers were used to reverse transcribe about 0.5 to 1 ug of RNA. An immunoSEQ multiplex PCR amplified TCR beta CDR3 over 54 Vbeta and 13 Jbeta. TCRdb recomputed calls from the immunoSEQ multiplex PCR reads with MiXCR, one row per CDR3 protein. The sample yields about 140,000 distinct CDR3 sequences, 85% to 95% seen once. About this clonotype itself: No antigen is known for it.

The V gene is TRBV2, the J gene TRBJ1-1; a possible D gene is TRBD1 (5 bases). The sequence derives from a human donor with multiple sclerosis. Input material: CD4+ T cells from PBMCs. The CDR3 DNA sequence: TGTGCCAGCGACGCGGGACCGGTCGAAGCTTTCTTT. Translated: CASDAGPVEAFF. Using reference TRBV2 and TRBJ1-1 for the parts outside the CDR3, the full variable domain is EPEVTQTPSHQVTQMGQEVILRCVPISNHLYFYWYRQILGQKVEFLVSFYNNEISEKSEIFDDQFSVERPDGSNFTLKIRSTKLEDSAMYFCASDAGPVEAFFGQGTRLTVV.